The text below deals with one TCR beta chain. Its antigen is not known. A multiplex PCR was run with 60 Vbeta primers and 13 Jbeta primers. Measured with immunoSEQ multiplex PCR; TCRdb has only the in-frame clones, and not every one. The table has approximately 100,000 clones, 60% to 80% seen once. The sample belongs to a study of cytomegalovirus exposure and HLA in healthy donors. Whole-study results and caveats: Most subjects had HLA-A and HLA-B alleles reportedly predicted accurately by TCR beta sequences.

Specimen: PBMCs. This TCR derives from a woman aged 18-29 years in good health and CMV-seropositive.

CDR3 DNA: TGTGCCAGCACGGACAGGGCGCGCACAGATACGCAGTATTTT. It translates to CASTDRARTDTQYF. The chain combines TRBV11-2 with TRBJ2-3; 8 positions agree with TRBD1. Looked up from germline, CDR1 is SGHAT and CDR2 is FQNNGV. This CDR3 has 14 amino acids. Germline trimming cut 7 bases from V and 1 base from J; bases unmatched to any gene: 4.